This T cell receptor (beta chain) was profiled in a study of OX40 agonist ivuxolimab in advanced cancers. Findings of the study overall: On average, a greater number of expanded clones characterised CD8+ T cells relative to CD4+.

As concerns this clone: What it recognizes is unknown.

Generated by immunoSEQ multiplex PCR, the TCRdb table keeps only in-frame clones and is missing some. The sample lists tens of thousands of clones; around 85% were seen once. The CDR3 is made up of 15 amino acids. Trimming took off 5 bases at V and 3 bases at J, with 16 bases between the two ends. CDR1 is SGHAT, CDR2 FQNNGV, per germline. The sequencing here drew on CD4+ or CD8+ T cells sorted from blood, taken in a trial of the OX40 agonist ivuxolimab. This clonotype was sampled from an adult with an advanced solid tumor such as melanoma, head and neck, liver or kidney cancer. This chain connects TRBV11-2 to TRBJ1-2; weak D call: TRBD1 (6 bases). The CDR3 region is CASSSHRDTYYGYTF. The CDR3 bases are TGTGCCAGCAGCAGCCACCGGGACACCTACTATGGCTACACCTTC.